These T cell receptor beta chains were read from a single sample in a study of cytomegalovirus exposure and HLA in healthy donors. Measured with immunoSEQ multiplex PCR; TCRdb has only the in-frame clones, and not every one. In the table there are under 150,000 clones, 50% to 65% of which are singletons. Specimen: PBMCs. The receptors stem from a man aged 35 to 55 in good health and CMV-seropositive. The CDR3 runs from the conserved cysteine through the conserved F or W. The D gene is left open where the match is weak. The size field is filled for only some rows; it gives once, few, many or a size class.

V gene: TRBV7-2; J gene: TRBJ2-5; D gene: -; clone size: -; CDR3 DNA: TGTGCCAGCAGCTTAGGGGGCGGGGTAGCCCGTCTTGAGACCCAGTACTTC; CDR3 protein: CASSLGGGVARLETQYF
V gene: TRBV29-1; J gene: TRBJ1-2; D gene: TRBD1; clone size: -; CDR3 DNA: TGCAGCGCAGTCCGGGACAGGACCTATGGCTACACCTTC; CDR3 protein: CSAVRDRTYGYTF
V gene: TRBV15; J gene: TRBJ2-2; D gene: TRBD2; clone size: -; CDR3 DNA: TGTGCCACCATGGGACTAGCGGGAAGCTGGAACACCGGGGAGCTGTTTTTT; CDR3 protein: CATMGLAGSWNTGELFF
V gene: TRBV5-4; J gene: TRBJ2-1; D gene: -; clone size: -; CDR3 DNA: TGTGCCAGCAGCTTAACAGGGCTCAATGAGCAGTTCTTC; CDR3 protein: CASSLTGLNEQFF
V gene: TRBV5-6; J gene: TRBJ2-2; D gene: TRBD1; clone size: -; CDR3 DNA: TGTGCCAGCAGCTTGCTCGGACAGGATGGGGAGCTGTTTTTT; CDR3 protein: CASSLLGQDGELFF
V gene: TRBV6-5; J gene: TRBJ2-7; D gene: -; clone size: -; CDR3 DNA: TGTGCCAGCAGTATCCGGGACTCCCTAGAGCAGTACTTC; CDR3 protein: CASSIRDSLEQYF
V gene: TRBV5-1; J gene: TRBJ2-1; D gene: TRBD2; clone size: -; CDR3 DNA: TGCGCCAGCAGCTCTCTAGCGGGGGAAAATGAGCAGTTCTTC; CDR3 protein: CASSSLAGENEQFF
V gene: TRBV4-1; J gene: TRBJ1-2; D gene: TRBD1; clone size: few; CDR3 DNA: TGCGCCAGCAGCCGGGGACAGGTTAACTATGGCTACACCTTC; CDR3 protein: CASSRGQVNYGYTF
V gene: TRBV5-6; J gene: TRBJ1-2; D gene: -; clone size: once; CDR3 DNA: TGTGCCAGCAGCTTGGCGGGGAATCCGGCCCAAAGCTATGGCTACACCTTC; CDR3 protein: CASSLAGNPAQSYGYTF
V gene: TRBV28; J gene: TRBJ2-7; D gene: TRBD1; clone size: -; CDR3 DNA: TGTGCCAGCAGTTTGACAGGGTATCTCTACGAGCAGTACTTC; CDR3 protein: CASSLTGYLYEQYF
V gene: TRBV29-1; J gene: TRBJ1-3; D gene: -; clone size: -; CDR3 DNA: TGCAGCGTTGACTTAGCCTCGTCTGGAAACACCATATATTTT; CDR3 protein: CSVDLASSGNTIYF
V gene: TRBV5-1; J gene: TRBJ1-5; D gene: TRBD1; clone size: -; CDR3 DNA: TGCGCCAGCAGCCCGGGACAGGGCAATCAGCCCCAGCATTTT; CDR3 protein: CASSPGQGNQPQHF
V gene: TRBV19; J gene: TRBJ1-5; D gene: -; clone size: -; CDR3 DNA: TGTGCCAGTACTAACTGGAATCAGCCCCAGCATTTT; CDR3 protein: CASTNWNQPQHF
V gene: TRBV5-6; J gene: TRBJ2-5; D gene: -; clone size: few; CDR3 DNA: TGTGCCAGCAGCTCCTTTCAGGTCCAAGAGACCCAGTACTTC; CDR3 protein: CASSSFQVQETQYF
V gene: TRBV5-1; J gene: TRBJ2-3; D gene: TRBD2; clone size: -; CDR3 DNA: TGCGCCAGCAGCTTGGCTCGTCTAGCGGGGGGGAGCACAGATACGCAGTATTTT; CDR3 protein: CASSLARLAGGSTDTQYF
V gene: TRBV5-8; J gene: TRBJ2-5; D gene: -; clone size: few; CDR3 DNA: TGTGCCATTGGGCAGGGGCGCGGAGAGACCCAGTACTTC; CDR3 protein: CAIGQGRGETQYF
V gene: TRBV19; J gene: TRBJ1-5; D gene: TRBD1; clone size: -; CDR3 DNA: TGTGCCAGTAGTATACCCCAGGGGGCAAGTCAGCCCCAGCATTTT; CDR3 protein: CASSIPQGASQPQHF
V gene: TRBV6-1; J gene: TRBJ2-1; D gene: -; clone size: -; CDR3 DNA: TGTGCCAGCTCTTATGGAGGACTATCGCAGTTCTTC; CDR3 protein: CASSYGGLSQFF
V gene: TRBV27; J gene: TRBJ1-5; D gene: -; clone size: -; CDR3 DNA: TGTGCCAGCAGTACCCAGCGGGATCAGCCCCAGCATTTT; CDR3 protein: CASSTQRDQPQHF
V gene: TRBV2; J gene: TRBJ1-6; D gene: -; clone size: -; CDR3 DNA: TGTGCCAGCAGTGCCCAGAATTCACCCCTCCACTTT; CDR3 protein: CASSAQNSPLHF
V gene: TRBV20-1; J gene: TRBJ1-1; D gene: -; clone size: once; CDR3 DNA: TGCAGTGCACCGACAGACACTGAAGCTTTCTTT; CDR3 protein: CSAPTDTEAFF
V gene: TRBV5-1; J gene: TRBJ2-2; D gene: -; clone size: -; CDR3 DNA: TGCGCCAGCAGCCCAACCGGGACAACTAACACCGGGGAGCTGTTTTTT; CDR3 protein: CASSPTGTTNTGELFF
V gene: TRBV7-3; J gene: TRBJ2-2; D gene: -; clone size: -; CDR3 DNA: TGTGCCAGCAGCGTGTCTGGGGCCGGCGGGGAGCTGTTTTTT; CDR3 protein: CASSVSGAGGELFF
V gene: TRBV7-7; J gene: TRBJ2-5; D gene: TRBD1; clone size: -; CDR3 DNA: TGTGCCAGCAGCCCCGGTAGACAGGGTCGAGAGACCCAGTACTTC; CDR3 protein: CASSPGRQGRETQYF
V gene: TRBV30; J gene: TRBJ1-2; D gene: TRBD1; clone size: -; CDR3 DNA: TGTGCCTGGAGTCCAAACAGGGGTGGCTACACCTTC; CDR3 protein: CAWSPNRGGYTF
V gene: TRBV7-2; J gene: TRBJ2-5; D gene: -; clone size: -; CDR3 DNA: TGTGCCAGCAGCTTAGCGACTATCCAAGAGACCCAGTACTTC; CDR3 protein: CASSLATIQETQYF
V gene: TRBV2; J gene: TRBJ2-5; D gene: TRBD2; clone size: -; CDR3 DNA: TGTGCCAGCAGTGTTGGAGCGGGAGAAGAGACCCAGTACTTC; CDR3 protein: CASSVGAGEETQYF
V gene: TRBV10-2; J gene: TRBJ2-5; D gene: -; clone size: -; CDR3 DNA: TGCGCCAGCAGGGGACTCGAGACCCAGTACTTC; CDR3 protein: CASRGLETQYF
V gene: TRBV19; J gene: TRBJ2-7; D gene: -; clone size: -; CDR3 DNA: TGTGCCAGTAGTATAGTAACAGGTTCCGAGCAGTACTTC; CDR3 protein: CASSIVTGSEQYF